This paragraph covers one T cell receptor beta chain sequence. Only one count was recorded for this clonotype. Its binding antigen is unknown. No base quality information exists; no much larger clone differs at one position. A lone read offers only weak evidence. This entry belongs to a study of Graves' ophthalmopathy and Graves' hyperthyroidism (dated by TCRdb to between 2017 and 2018). With regard to the full study: Hyperthyroidism was considered stable if no progression to ophthalmopathy occurred within 18 months of follow-up. TCR beta repertoire signatures were used to distinguish Graves' ophthalmopathy from Graves' hyperthyroidism and to predict progression to ophthalmopathy. In total, approximately 130 blood samples were TCR-sequenced: fewer than 50 ophthalmopathy, roughly 80 hyperthyroidism and roughly 17 hyperthyroidism-to-ophthalmopathy patients. To explore V-J signatures that distinguish ophthalmopathy from hyperthyroidism, a discovery set of 100 patients was enrolled, made up of 43 with ophthalmopathy and fewer than 60 with stable hyperthyroidism. An independent validation cohort was composed of around 19 hyperthyroidism patients and 15 to 17 patients who later progressed from hyperthyroidism to ophthalmopathy. T-cell repertoires of thyroid tissue and blood were compared in over 5 hyperthyroidism patients. Following sample collection, hyperthyroidism patients were given methimazole at a starting dose of 30 mg daily, and ophthalmopathy patients were given high-dose intravenous methylprednisolone. The study at large found these results: Most expanded thyroid clonotypes with frequency above 0.001 were also detected in blood, suggesting blood repertoires may reflect the thyroid immune response. Sample size was not statistically predetermined, and group allocation was not concealed from the investigators. In validation, the model predicted ophthalmopathy progression with roughly 68% sensitivity and around 72% specificity; fewer than 15 predicted patients were CT-confirmed with GO in a median of around 6 months. Ophthalmopathy was separated from stable hyperthyroidism by the 13-signature model with 85% to 90% sensitivity and about 83% specificity in cross-validation and with 80%/75% in the test set.

Hyperthyroidism patients were newly diagnosed, with disease duration under 2 months, and aged 18 to 65 years. Patients were excluded if they had other autoimmune diseases, uncontrolled infections, pregnancy or lactation. Diagnosis relied on clinical symptoms, serum thyroxine, TRAb, thyroid ultrasound and orbital computed tomography. Trizol reagent was used to extract the total RNA, and its quality was then checked on an Agilent 2100 Bioanalyzer. The CDR3 starts with the cysteine, ends with the phenylalanine, and has 17 residues. The sequence is cut down to CDR3 DNA, 51 bases in frame from base 1. CDR1 and CDR2 are drawn from the germline V gene (reference sequence): SGHNT, YYREEE. Trimming takes 0 bases off V and 5 bases off J; junction bases not matched to a gene: 9. For repertoire sequencing, TCR beta CDR3 regions were amplified from RNA transcripts. HTBI primers and the Qiagen OneStep RT-PCR kit were used in a first-round RT-PCR, which was followed by a second-round multiplex PCR, size selection and purification. Libraries were sequenced paired-end with 100 bp reads on an Illumina HiSeq2000. The original methods were these. SOAPnuke was used to process the reads, removing any read that contained adapters or uncalled bases, had a mean Phred below 15, or lacked an exact match to the constant primer or identifier. COPE v1.2.5 was used to merge high-quality paired reads. Unique nucleotide sequences were defined as clonotypes and aligned to IMGT TRB V, D and J references using MiTCR v1.1. The analysis was limited to V-J combinations with a frequency above 0.0001, which together covered about 99% of the repertoires. A TCR clonal expansion and chaos score per V-J combination was defined as the ratio of F50 clonal expansion to chaos observed in the TCRdist matrix. Features were reduced by Welch's t-statistics and random forest to 10 to 15 V-J combinations, which fed a naive Bayes classifier. The Morisita-Horn index was used to measure how similar the thyroid and blood repertoires were. TCRdb redid the processing of the public reads, applying fastp at Q25 and MiXCR, and retained in-frame beta chains. Entries are consolidated by CDR3 protein sequence, retaining the most common genes and DNA. TCRdb's processing, not the study's, gives the V and J calls here. The sample data list around 1.1 million distinct CDR3 sequences, and about 36% of these were observed just once. More than 9.5% of the sample is held by the ten biggest clonotypes.

The chain is encoded by TRBV5-4 joined to TRBJ2-5, and TRBD2 aligns with 11 junction nucleotides. The sequenced sample consisted of peripheral blood or thyroid tissue (not recorded which). This clonotype was sampled from an adult man with Graves' hyperthyroidism. The bases are TGTGCCAGCAGCTTGGCGGGTAGCGGGGGGGCGTGGGAGACCCAGTACTTC. It codes for CASSLAGSGGAWETQYF.